This T cell receptor (beta chain) was retrieved from a study of chemoradiotherapy in HPV16-positive cancers. Study observations and caveats: Non-HPV-specific T cells did not expand in tumors during treatment, whereas candidate HPV-specific clones and E7-related motifs did.

Assay used: immunoSEQ multiplex PCR; TCRdb lists only in-frame clones, some missing. Of over 8,500 clones in the sample, 85% were seen once. Germline CDR1 is LNHDA and CDR2 is SQIVND (reference sequence). Between the trimmed V and J ends, which lost 1 base and 0 bases, there was a span of 9 bases. This CDR3 has 15 amino acids. This clone appeared a few times. Its target is unknown. The chain carries TRBV19 and TRBJ1-1; D unclear. The sample in question was tumor tissue, obtained from a patient who underwent chemoradiotherapy. The TCR was taken from a human donor with HPV-associated anogenital cancer. The CDR3 DNA is TGTGCCAGTAGTATAGTCTGGGCGTTGAACACTGAAGCTTTCTTT. Its protein is CASSIVWALNTEAFF.